One and the same sample provided the 21 T cell receptor beta chains below, sequenced in a study of cytomegalovirus exposure and HLA in healthy donors. The PCR contained 60 Vbeta and 13 Jbeta primers. Profiling relied on immunoSEQ multiplex PCR, and the TCRdb table lists in-frame clones only, not all of them. Among about 150,000 clones listed, about 80% were seen once. The sample was PBMCs. Receptors originate from a man aged 25-40 years in good health.

This clone was seen only a few times. The J gene is TRBJ2-3, the V gene TRBV6-4; 8 bases are shared with TRBD1. V shed 6 bases and J 4 bases; nucleotides not matched to a gene: 6. The CDR3 has 14 residues. Germline V gene lookup returns CDR1 MRHNA and CDR2 SNTAGT. DNA for the CDR3: TGTGCCAGCAGCCTCCAGGGGGCTGCAGATACGCAGTATTTT. Protein: CASSLQGAADTQYF.

V is TRBV30 and J is TRBJ1-1; D is unresolved. Trimming pared 5 bases from V and 3 bases from J, leaving 19 bases between. Looked up from germline, CDR1 is GTSNPN and CDR2 is SVGIG (reference sequence). The CDR3 runs 15 residues. In DNA, the CDR3 is TGTGCCTGGGGGAGGGCCCTAAGGGTGCACACTGAAGCTTTCTTT. Protein product: CAWGRALRVHTEAFF.

This clone appeared once. The V call is TRBV9, the J call TRBJ1-1, with D possibly being TRBD1 (5 bases). CDR3 length equals 16 residues. Trimming took 3 bases from V and 2 from J, leaving 17 bases between them. Per the germline V gene, CDR1 is SGDLS and CDR2 is YYNGEE. The CDR3 sequence is CASSARVGRDNTEAFF. The CDR3 DNA is TGTGCCAGCAGCGCCAGGGTCGGGAGGGATAACACTGAAGCTTTCTTT.

This clone is a singleton in its sample. The gene calls are TRBV9 and TRBJ2-2, with 7 bases that match TRBD2. Germline V gene lookup returns CDR1 SGDLS and CDR2 YYNGEE. This CDR3 spans 15 amino acids. V lost 3 bases, J lost 0 bases, and 2 bases stayed unmatched. CDR3 residues: CASSAAGANTGELFF. The CDR3 nucleotides are TGTGCCAGCAGCGCGGCGGGAGCGAACACCGGGGAGCTGTTTTTT.

This chain connects TRBV9 to TRBJ2-7; weak D call: TRBD2 (6 bases). The CDR3 is 15 amino acids. V gave up 0 bases and J gave up 4 bases, with 14 bases separating them. In germline, CDR1 is SGDLS, CDR2 YYNGEE. CDR3 in DNA: TGTGCCAGCAGCGTAGACCCTAGCGTACCATACGAGCAGTACTTC. Translated, it gives CASSVDPSVPYEQYF.

V usage is TRBV5-8 and J usage is TRBJ1-1, with TRBD1 as a possible D gene (5 bases). Germline CDR1 and CDR2: SGHTS and YDEGEE. V gave up 4 bases and J gave up 3 bases, with 16 bases separating them. The CDR3 totals 15 residues. The CDR3 nucleotides read TGTGCCAGCAGCGGGGGGGACCTAGCCTACACTGAAGCTTTCTTT. It specifies CASSGGDLAYTEAFF. Drawing the rest from reference TRBV5-8 and TRBJ1-1, the complete variable domain is EAGVTQSPTHLIKTRGQQATLRCSPISGHTSVYWYQQALGLGLQFLLWYDEGEERNRGNFPPRFSGRQFPNYSSELNVNALELEDSALYLCASSGGDLAYTEAFFGQGTRLTVV.

The genes are TRBV28 and TRBJ1-5, with a possible D match to TRBD1 (5 bases). CDR1 MDHEN and CDR2 SYDVKM come from the germline V gene. CDR3 length: 15 residues. The germline V and J ends were trimmed by 8 bases and 1 base, with 15 bases remaining between them. In nucleotides, the CDR3 is TGTGCCAGCCGAGATCAGGGTATGAGCAATCAGCCCCAGCATTTT. This sequence encodes CASRDQGMSNQPQHF.

The rearrangement links TRBV28 to TRBJ1-5; D is ambiguous. Trimming took 0 bases from V and 6 from J, leaving 12 bases between them. The CDR3 consists of 15 residues. Per the germline V gene, CDR1 is MDHEN and CDR2 is SYDVKM. CDR3 in DNA: TGTGCCAGCAGTTTATGGGGTGGATCGGGTCAGCCCCAGCATTTT. It codes for CASSLWGGSGQPQHF.

The chain has TRBV6-6 and TRBJ1-5; 9 bases map to TRBD1. V was pared by 7 bases and J by 1 base, with 5 bases of the junction left unmatched. Germline values: CDR1 MNHNY, CDR2 SVGAGI (reference sequence). The CDR3 is 15 residues long. Here the CDR3 reads CASKIGQGSNQPQHF. DNA of the CDR3: TGTGCCAGCAAAATTGGACAGGGGAGCAATCAGCCCCAGCATTTT.

The chain has TRBV12-5 and TRBJ2-2, with D perhaps TRBD1 (6 bases). Germline values: CDR1 LGHNT, CDR2 FRNRAP. The CDR3 runs to 15 residues. V lost 5 bases, J lost 1 base, and 11 bases lay in between. The CDR3 bases are TGTGCTAGTGGTCCCTGGGACAAGAACACCGGGGAGCTGTTTTTT. It codes for CASGPWDKNTGELFF.

The chain joins TRBV7-2 to TRBJ2-7; 7 bases are shared with TRBD1. V shed 2 bases, J shed 3 bases, and the junction held 7 bases outside the gene matches. Germline V CDR1 and CDR2: SGHTA, FQGNSA. This CDR3 contains 15 residues. The CDR3 sequence is CASSLRYPGGYEQYF. The DNA for the CDR3 is TGTGCCAGCAGCTTAAGGTATCCAGGGGGCTACGAGCAGTACTTC.

The chain joins TRBV7-9 to TRBJ2-2, with 12 bases that match TRBD2. This CDR3 region has 18 residues. Germline lookup yields CDR1 SEHNR and CDR2 FQNEAQ (reference sequence). The V and J ends lost 5 bases and 1 base, in that order; junction bases with no gene match: 8. CDR3 protein: CASSPRLGLAGNTGELFF. The CDR3 region has the DNA TGTGCCAGCAGCCCTAGACTGGGACTAGCGGGGAACACCGGGGAGCTGTTTTTT.

This sequence joins TRBV7-9 and TRBJ2-7, with 9 bases aligning to TRBD1. This CDR3 has 15 amino acids. Trimming at V came to 3 bases and at J to 2 bases, leaving 5 bases not matched to a gene. From germline, CDR1 is SEHNR and CDR2 FQNEAQ (reference sequence). The chain's CDR3 is CASSLGQGAPYEQYF. The DNA of the CDR3 is TGTGCCAGCAGCTTGGGACAGGGAGCCCCCTACGAGCAGTACTTC. Using reference TRBV7-9 and TRBJ2-7 for the parts outside the CDR3, the full variable domain is DTGVSQNPRHKITKRGQNVTFRCDPISEHNRLYWYRQTLGQGPEFLTYFQNEAQLEKSRLLSDRFSAERPKGSFSTLEIQRTEQGDSAMYLCASSLGQGAPYEQYFGPGTRLTVT.

The sample holds one count of this clone. The chain has TRBV5-5 and TRBJ2-7; TRBD2 agrees at 7 bases. V was clipped by 0 bases and J by 4 bases; unmatched bases: 7. Germline V CDR1 and CDR2: SGHKS, YYEKEE (reference sequence). This CDR3 contains 15 residues. The CDR3 DNA is TGTGCCAGCAGCTTGGAGGGCGGGAGCTTATACGAGCAGTACTTC. Translating it yields CASSLEGGSLYEQYF.

Only a few counts were recorded for this clone. The rearrangement joins TRBV15 to TRBJ2-1; D unclear. Germline CDR1 reads LNHNV; CDR2 reads YYDKDF (reference sequence). The CDR3 covers 14 residues. Deletions cut 0 bases from V and 8 bases from J, with 11 bases between. CDR3 loop: CATSRDKARYEQFF. Here the CDR3 DNA reads TGTGCCACCAGCAGAGATAAAGCCCGGTATGAGCAGTTCTTC. Drawing the rest from reference TRBV15 and TRBJ2-1, the complete variable domain is DAMVIQNPRYQVTQFGKPVTLSCSQTLNHNVMYWYQQKSSQAPKLLFHYYDKDFNNEADTPDNFQSRRPNTSFCFLDIRSPGLGDTAMYLCATSRDKARYEQFFGPGTRLTVL.

This clone was seen only a few times. The chain combines TRBV7-3 with TRBJ2-1; tentative D call: TRBD1 (5 bases). Germline CDR1 is SGHTA and CDR2 is FQGTGA. The V gene lost 3 bases and the J gene lost 0 bases, with 9 bases spanning the gap. CDR3 length: 15 amino acids. CDR3 residues: CASSLGRLSYNEQFF. CDR3 DNA sequence: TGTGCCAGCAGCTTGGGGCGACTCTCCTACAATGAGCAGTTCTTC.

This clone appeared a single time. V gene TRBV2 combines with J gene TRBJ1-2; unclear D gene. CDR3 length equals 15 residues. Germline assignment: CDR1 SNHLY and CDR2 FYNNEI. V was shortened by 1 base and J by 0 bases, with 9 bases between the two germline ends. The CDR3 here is CASSEDGLANYGYTF. The CDR3 nucleotides are TGTGCCAGCAGTGAAGACGGACTAGCTAACTATGGCTACACCTTC. The full variable domain, with the rest looked up from reference TRBV2 and TRBJ1-2, is EPEVTQTPSHQVTQMGQEVILRCVPISNHLYFYWYRQILGQKVEFLVSFYNNEISEKSEIFDDQFSVERPDGSNFTLKIRSTKLEDSAMYFCASSEDGLANYGYTFGSGTRLTVV.

This chain uses TRBV9 with TRBJ2-1; 8 bases are a match to TRBD2. This CDR3 is built from 15 residues. Germline CDR1 SGDLS, CDR2 YYNGEE. Unmatched junction bases numbered 3, after V lost 4 bases and J lost 0 bases. CDR3 in amino acids: CASSLSGSSYNEQFF. In nucleotides, the CDR3 is TGTGCCAGCAGCTTAAGCGGGAGCTCCTACAATGAGCAGTTCTTC.

The chain carries TRBV7-8 and TRBJ2-1, with 7 bases matching TRBD1. Trimming at V came to 1 base and at J to 6 bases, leaving 9 bases not matched to a gene. Germline V gene data show CDR1 as SGHVS and CDR2 as FQNEAQ. This CDR3 comprises 16 residues. The CDR3 DNA follows: TGTGCCAGCAGCTTAGGGGGTCGAGACAGGGTCAATGAGCAGTTCTTC. It is translated as CASSLGGRDRVNEQFF.

The rearrangement joins TRBV27 to TRBJ2-2, with TRBD1 matching over 10 bases. Germline lookup yields CDR1 MNHEY and CDR2 SMNVEV (reference sequence). The CDR3 is 15 amino acids. V lost 8 bases, J lost 4 bases, and 7 bases stayed unmatched. The CDR3 coding sequence is TGTGCCAGCGGATGGACAGGGGGTCGCACCGGGGAGCTGTTTTTT. It translates to CASGWTGGRTGELFF.

This chain connects TRBV28 to TRBJ2-7, with 8 bases aligning to TRBD2. Per the germline V gene, CDR1 is MDHEN and CDR2 is SYDVKM. This CDR3 region has 15 residues. V shed 6 bases, J shed 7 bases, and the junction held 14 bases outside the gene matches. CDR3 nucleotides: TGTGCCAGCAGCCCCACGGTGACTAGCGCCCGAGAGCAGTACTTC. As protein: CASSPTVTSAREQYF. Together with reference TRBV28 and TRBJ2-7, the CDR3 gives the full variable domain: DVKVTQSSRYLVKRTGEKVFLECVQDMDHENMFWYRQDPGLGLRLIYFSYDVKMKEKGDIPEGYSVSREKKERFSLILESASTNQTSMYLCASSPTVTSAREQYFGPGTRLTVT.